This T cell receptor beta chain was captured in a study of neurological immune-mediated disorders. The CDR3 sequence is 14 residues long. Germline V CDR1 and CDR2: SGHRS, YFSETQ. The V end was cut by 3 bases, the J end by 0 bases, with 10 bases between. A single record per CDR3 protein comes from TCRdb applying MiXCR to the 5' RACE reads. The repertoire includes about 99,000 distinct CDR3 sequences, about 10% of them detected once, and under 3.5% sits in the top ten. As for time point: longitudinal time-point 3. The J gene is TRBJ2-7, the V gene TRBV5-1; no clear D gene. Sequencing used PBMCs. The sequence was obtained from a female donor with HTLV-1-associated myelopathy (HAM/TSP). The CDR3 DNA is TGCGCCAGCAGCTCGACCCGGAGCTCCTACGAGCAGTACTTC. It encodes CASSSTRSSYEQYF.